This entry features one T cell receptor (beta chain) sequence. At baseline, cycle 4 day 1, and cycle 7 day 1, blood was sampled. The sample belongs to a study of OX40 agonist ivuxolimab in advanced cancers. TCRdb keeps only in-frame clones here, not all; method: immunoSEQ multiplex PCR. Here the sample spans 40,000 to 60,000 clones, about 90% being singletons. Germline V gene data show CDR1 as LNHDA and CDR2 as SQIVND (reference sequence). This CDR3 contains 18 residues. Trimming cost V 0 bases and J 2 bases, with 17 bases left between them. The chain carries TRBV19 and TRBJ1-5, with D perhaps matching TRBD1 (5 bases). This TCR was sampled from an adult with an advanced solid tumor such as melanoma, head and neck, liver or kidney cancer. The sample was CD4+ or CD8+ T cells sorted from blood, taken in a trial of the OX40 agonist ivuxolimab. In DNA form, the CDR3 reads TGTGCCAGTAGTATAGATCGCCTCGGACAAATCGGCAATCAGCCCCAGCATTTT. This encodes CASSIDRLGQIGNQPQHF.